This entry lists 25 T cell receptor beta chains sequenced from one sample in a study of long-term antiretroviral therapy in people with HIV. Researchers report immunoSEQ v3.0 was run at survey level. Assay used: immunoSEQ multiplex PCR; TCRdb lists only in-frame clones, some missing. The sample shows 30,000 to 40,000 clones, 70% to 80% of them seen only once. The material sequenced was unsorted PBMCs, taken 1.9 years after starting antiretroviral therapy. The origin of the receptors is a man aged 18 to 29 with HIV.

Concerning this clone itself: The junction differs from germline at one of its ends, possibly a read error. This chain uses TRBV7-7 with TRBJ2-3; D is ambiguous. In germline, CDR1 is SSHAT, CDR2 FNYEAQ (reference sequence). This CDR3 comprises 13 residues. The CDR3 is CASSLQVADTQYF. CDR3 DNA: TGTGCTAGCAGCTTACAAGTCGCAGATACGCAGTATTTT.

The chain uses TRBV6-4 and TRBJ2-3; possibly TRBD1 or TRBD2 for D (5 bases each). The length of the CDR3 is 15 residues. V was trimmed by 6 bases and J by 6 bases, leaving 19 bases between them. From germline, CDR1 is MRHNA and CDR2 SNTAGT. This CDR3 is CASSATQGGQDTQYF. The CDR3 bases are TGTGCCAGCAGCGCGACGCAGGGCGGGCAGGATACGCAGTATTTT.

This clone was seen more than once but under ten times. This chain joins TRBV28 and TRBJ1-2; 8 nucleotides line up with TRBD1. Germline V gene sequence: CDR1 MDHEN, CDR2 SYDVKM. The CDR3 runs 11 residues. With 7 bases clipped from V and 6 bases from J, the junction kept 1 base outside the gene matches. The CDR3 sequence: CASNRGNGYTF. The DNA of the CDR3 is TGTGCCAGCAACAGGGGGAATGGCTACACCTTC.

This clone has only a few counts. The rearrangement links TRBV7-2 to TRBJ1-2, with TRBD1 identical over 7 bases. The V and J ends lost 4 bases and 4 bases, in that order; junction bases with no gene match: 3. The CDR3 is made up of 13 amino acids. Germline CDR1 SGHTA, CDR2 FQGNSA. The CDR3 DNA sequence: TGTGCCAGCAGCTCCGGGACAGCCTATGGCTACACCTTC. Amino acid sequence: CASSSGTAYGYTF.

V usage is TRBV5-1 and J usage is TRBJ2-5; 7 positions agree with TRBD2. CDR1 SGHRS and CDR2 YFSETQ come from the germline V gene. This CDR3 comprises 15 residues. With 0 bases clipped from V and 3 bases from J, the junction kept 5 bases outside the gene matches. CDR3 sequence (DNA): TGCGCCAGCAGCTTGGCCGCTACTAGCGAAGAGACCCAGTACTTC. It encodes CASSLAATSEETQYF.

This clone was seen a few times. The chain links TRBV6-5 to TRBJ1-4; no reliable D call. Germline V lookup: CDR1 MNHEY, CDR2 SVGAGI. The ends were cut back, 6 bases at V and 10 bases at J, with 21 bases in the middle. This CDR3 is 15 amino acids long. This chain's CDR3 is CASSPTFGGFGKLFF. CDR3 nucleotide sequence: TGTGCCAGCAGCCCCACGTTTGGTGGGTTTGGAAAACTGTTTTTT.

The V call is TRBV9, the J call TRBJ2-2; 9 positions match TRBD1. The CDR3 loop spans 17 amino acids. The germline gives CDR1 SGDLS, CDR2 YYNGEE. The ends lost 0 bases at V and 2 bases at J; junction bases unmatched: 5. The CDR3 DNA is TGTGCCAGCAGCGTAGTTCGGGACAGGGCCAACACCGGGGAGCTGTTTTTT. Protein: CASSVVRDRANTGELFF.

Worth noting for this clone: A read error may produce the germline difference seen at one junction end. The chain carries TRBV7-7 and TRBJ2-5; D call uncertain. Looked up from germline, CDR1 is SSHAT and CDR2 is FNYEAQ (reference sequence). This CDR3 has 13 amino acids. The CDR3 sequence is CASSLVSQETQYF. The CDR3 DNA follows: TGTGCTAGCAGCTTAGTCAGTCAAGAGACCCAGTACTTC. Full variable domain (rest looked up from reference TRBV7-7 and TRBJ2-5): GAGVSQSPRYKVTKRGQDVTLRCDPISSHATLYWYQQALGQGPEFLTYFNYEAQPDKSGLPSDRFSAERPEGSISTLTIQRTEQRDSAMYRCASSLVSQETQYFGPGTRLLVL.

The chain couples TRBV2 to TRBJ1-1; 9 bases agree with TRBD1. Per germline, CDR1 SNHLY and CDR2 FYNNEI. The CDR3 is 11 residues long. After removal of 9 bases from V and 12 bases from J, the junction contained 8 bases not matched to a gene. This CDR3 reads CARSWDRDTFF. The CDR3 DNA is TGTGCCAGATCCTGGGACAGGGATACTTTCTTT. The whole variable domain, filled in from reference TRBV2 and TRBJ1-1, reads EPEVTQTPSHQVTQMGQEVILRCVPISNHLYFYWYRQILGQKVEFLVSFYNNEISEKSEIFDDQFSVERPDGSNFTLKIRSTKLEDSAMYFCARSWDRDTFFGQGTRLTVV.

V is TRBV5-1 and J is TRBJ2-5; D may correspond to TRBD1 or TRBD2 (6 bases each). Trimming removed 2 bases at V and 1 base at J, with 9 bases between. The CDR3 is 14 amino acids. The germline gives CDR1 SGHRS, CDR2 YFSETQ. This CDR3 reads CASSLGGGQETQYF. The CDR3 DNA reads TGCGCCAGCAGCTTAGGGGGAGGCCAAGAGACCCAGTACTTC. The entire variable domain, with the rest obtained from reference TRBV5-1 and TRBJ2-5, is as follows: KAGVTQTPRYLIKTRGQQVTLSCSPISGHRSVSWYQQTPGQGLQFLFEYFSETQRNKGNFPGRFSGRQFSNSRSEMNVSTLELGDSALYLCASSLGGGQETQYFGPGTRLLVL.

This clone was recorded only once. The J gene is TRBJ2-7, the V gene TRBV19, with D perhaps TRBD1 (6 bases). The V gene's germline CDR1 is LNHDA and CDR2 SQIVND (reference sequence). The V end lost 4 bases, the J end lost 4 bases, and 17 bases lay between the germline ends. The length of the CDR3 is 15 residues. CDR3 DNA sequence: TGTGCCAGTAGTAAGTATGCACAGGGAGAATACGAGCAGTACTTC. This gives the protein CASSKYAQGEYEQYF.

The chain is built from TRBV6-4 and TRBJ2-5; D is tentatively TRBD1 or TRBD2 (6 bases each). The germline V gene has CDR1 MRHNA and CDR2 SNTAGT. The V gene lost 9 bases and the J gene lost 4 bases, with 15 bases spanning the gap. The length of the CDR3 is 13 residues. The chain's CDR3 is CARRTAAGETQYF. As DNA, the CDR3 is TGTGCCAGGAGGACAGCAGCGGGAGAGACCCAGTACTTC.

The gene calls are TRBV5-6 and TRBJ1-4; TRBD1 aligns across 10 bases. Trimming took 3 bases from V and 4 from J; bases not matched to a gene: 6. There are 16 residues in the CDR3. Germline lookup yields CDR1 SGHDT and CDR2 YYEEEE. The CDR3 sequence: CASSSPGQGFNEKLFF. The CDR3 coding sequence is TGTGCCAGCAGCTCACCGGGACAGGGGTTTAATGAAAAACTGTTTTTT.

The CDR3 here is CASRASTGGGNTIYF. As DNA, the CDR3 is TGTGCCAGCAGAGCTTCGACAGGGGGCGGAAACACCATATATTTT. This chain joins TRBV6-5 and TRBJ1-3, with 10 bases identical to TRBD1. After removal of 6 bases from V and 4 bases from J, the junction contained 6 bases not matched to a gene. This CDR3 region has 15 residues. Germline values: CDR1 MNHEY, CDR2 SVGAGI.

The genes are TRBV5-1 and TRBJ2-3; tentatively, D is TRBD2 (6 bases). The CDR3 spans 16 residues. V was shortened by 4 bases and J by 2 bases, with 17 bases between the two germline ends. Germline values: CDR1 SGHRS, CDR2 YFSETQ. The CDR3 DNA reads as TGCGCCAGCAGCGAGGGTCGGGACTCTTCCACAGATACGCAGTATTTT. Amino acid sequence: CASSEGRDSSTDTQYF. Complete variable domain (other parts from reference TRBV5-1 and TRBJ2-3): KAGVTQTPRYLIKTRGQQVTLSCSPISGHRSVSWYQQTPGQGLQFLFEYFSETQRNKGNFPGRFSGRQFSNSRSEMNVSTLELGDSALYLCASSEGRDSSTDTQYFGPGTRLTVL.

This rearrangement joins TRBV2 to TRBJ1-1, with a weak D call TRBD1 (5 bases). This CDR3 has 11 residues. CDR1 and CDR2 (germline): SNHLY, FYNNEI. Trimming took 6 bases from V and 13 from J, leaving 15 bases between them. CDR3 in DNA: TGTGCCAGCAGGGACAAAGGAGAGGGTTTCTTT. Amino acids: CASRDKGEGFF.

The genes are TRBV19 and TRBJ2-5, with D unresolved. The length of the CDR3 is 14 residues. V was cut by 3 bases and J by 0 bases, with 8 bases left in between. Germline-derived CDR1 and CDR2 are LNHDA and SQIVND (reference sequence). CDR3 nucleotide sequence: TGTGCCAGTAGTATCTCCTGGTACCAAGAGACCCAGTACTTC. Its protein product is CASSISWYQETQYF.

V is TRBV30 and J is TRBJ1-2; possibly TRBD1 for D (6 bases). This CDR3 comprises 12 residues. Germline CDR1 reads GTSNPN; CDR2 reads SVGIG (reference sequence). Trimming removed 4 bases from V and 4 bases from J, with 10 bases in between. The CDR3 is CAWTGDFYGYTF. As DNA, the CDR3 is TGTGCCTGGACAGGGGACTTCTATGGCTACACCTTC. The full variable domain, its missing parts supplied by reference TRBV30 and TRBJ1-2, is SQTIHQWPATLVQPVGSPLSLECTVEGTSNPNLYWYRQAAGRGLQLLFYSVGIGQISSEVPQNLSASRPQDRQFILSSKKLLLSDSGFYLCAWTGDFYGYTFGSGTRLTVV.

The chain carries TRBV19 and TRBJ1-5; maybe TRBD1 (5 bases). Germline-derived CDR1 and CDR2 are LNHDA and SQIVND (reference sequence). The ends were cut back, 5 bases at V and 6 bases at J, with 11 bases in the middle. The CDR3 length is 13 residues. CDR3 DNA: TGTGCCAGTAGTTTCCGGGGGGGTCAGCCCCAGCATTTT. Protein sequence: CASSFRGGQPQHF.

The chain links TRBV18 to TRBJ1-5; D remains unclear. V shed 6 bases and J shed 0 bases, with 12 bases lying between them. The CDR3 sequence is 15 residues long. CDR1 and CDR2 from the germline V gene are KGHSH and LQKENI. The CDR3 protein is CASSGGGYSNQPQHF. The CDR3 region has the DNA TGTGCCAGCTCCGGAGGCGGGTATAGCAATCAGCCCCAGCATTTT. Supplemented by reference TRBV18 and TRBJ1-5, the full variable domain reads NAGVMQNPRHLVRRRGQEARLRCSPMKGHSHVYWYRQLPEEGLKFMVYLQKENIIDESGMPKERFSAEFPKEGPSILRIQQVVRGDSAAYFCASSGGGYSNQPQHFGDGTRLSIL.

CDR3 region: CASSSWSFGSGNTIYF. The CDR3 nucleotides read TGTGCCAGCAGTTCATGGTCATTCGGGTCTGGAAACACCATATATTTT. The rearrangement links TRBV27 to TRBJ1-3; D ambiguous. The V end was cut by 4 bases, the J end by 1 base, with 14 bases between. The CDR3 totals 16 residues. Germline CDR1 is MNHEY and CDR2 is SMNVEV (reference sequence).

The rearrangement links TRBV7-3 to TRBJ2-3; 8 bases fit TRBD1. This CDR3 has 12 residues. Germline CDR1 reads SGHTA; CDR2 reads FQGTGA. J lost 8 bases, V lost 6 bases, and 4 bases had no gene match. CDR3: CASSGQGGTQYF. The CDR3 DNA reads TGTGCCAGCAGTGGACAGGGCGGTACGCAGTATTTT.

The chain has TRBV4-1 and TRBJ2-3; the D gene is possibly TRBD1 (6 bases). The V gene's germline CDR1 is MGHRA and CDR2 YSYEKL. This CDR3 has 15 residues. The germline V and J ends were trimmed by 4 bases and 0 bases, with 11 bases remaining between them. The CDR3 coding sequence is TGCGCCAGCAGCCGACAGGAGAGTAGCACAGATACGCAGTATTTT. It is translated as CASSRQESSTDTQYF.

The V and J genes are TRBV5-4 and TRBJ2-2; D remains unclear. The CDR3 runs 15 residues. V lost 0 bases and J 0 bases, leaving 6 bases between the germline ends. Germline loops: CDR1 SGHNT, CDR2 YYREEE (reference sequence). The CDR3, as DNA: TGTGCCAGCAGCTTGGCCGGAACGAACACCGGGGAGCTGTTTTTT. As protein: CASSLAGTNTGELFF.

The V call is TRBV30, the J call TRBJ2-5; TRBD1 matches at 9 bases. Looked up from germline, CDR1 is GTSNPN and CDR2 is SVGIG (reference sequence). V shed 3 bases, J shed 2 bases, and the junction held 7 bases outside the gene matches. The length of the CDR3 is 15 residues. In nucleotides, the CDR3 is TGTGCCTGGAGCGCCACAGGGGGCGAACAAGAGACCCAGTACTTC. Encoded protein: CAWSATGGEQETQYF.